This TCR beta chain was recorded in a study of vaccination effects on CD4 cells after COVID-19 (dated by TCRdb to between 2021 and 2024). About the investigation overall: Post-vaccine samples across the study were collected a median of 72 days after the second dose, with a range of 14 to 241. The study compared SARS-CoV-2 spike-specific CD4+ TCR repertoires before and after mRNA vaccination in COVID-19 convalescent patients and infection-naive vaccine recipients. Altogether, around eleven COVID-19 convalescent patients and a few SARS-CoV-2-naive healthy vaccine recipients made up the full study. In the study, cultures from other donors were sequenced using the Oncomine TCR Beta short-read assay on an Illumina iSeq 100.

As for this clone: It lacks a known antigen. No base quality information exists; no much larger clone differs at one position.

Inclusive of the bounding cysteine and phenylalanine, the CDR3 is 17 residues long. Only CDR3 DNA is held: 51 bases, read in frame from base 1. V lost 5 bases and J lost 0 bases, and the count of bases not matched to a germline gene is 13. From a lookup of the germline V gene, CDR1 and CDR2 are SGHRS and YFSETQ. To identify antigen-specific CD4+ T cell clonotypes by their expansion, the ViraFEST assay first stimulated PBMC with viral peptide pools and then applied TCR sequencing. After less than eleven days of culture, CD4+ T cells were isolated with the EasySep CD4+ T cell isolation kit. Two doses of either the BNT162b2 or the mRNA-1273 mRNA SARS-CoV-2 vaccine were administered to participants. Healthy vaccine recipients had no prior SARS-CoV-2 infection, confirmed by negative nucleocapsid antibodies before and after vaccination. Each well held fewer than 2.5 million PBMC cultured in IMDM containing approximately 5% human AB serum, about 10 IU/ml IL-2 and gentamicin, along with approximately 10 ug/ml peptides. On days 3 and 7, half of the culture medium was replaced with fresh IL-2-containing medium. Unless otherwise noted, each peptide stimulation condition was cultured in triplicate wells. PBMC were separated from whole blood using Ficoll-Paque Plus gradient centrifugation and were then either cryopreserved at -140C or used fresh. The overlapping peptide pools covered the spike proteins of SARS-CoV-2 as well as those of the common cold coronaviruses HCoV-NL63, HCoV-OC43 and HCoV-229E. The QIAamp micro DNA kit was used to extract genomic DNA from the cultured CD4+ T cells.

Broader findings and caveats from the paper: The study was limited by a small number of convalescent patients, and early post-infection timepoints were lacking. Marked clonal contraction was observed in both infection-induced and vaccine-induced clones at late post-vaccination timepoints, consistent with waning T cell responses. Among healthy vaccine recipients, nearly all vaccine-induced clones were SARS-CoV-2 mono-reactive, and just 1 of 255 was cross-reactive with common cold coronaviruses.

Libraries came from the immunoSEQ multiplex PCR assay. TCR beta CDR3 sequencing was performed on DNA from the cultured, isolated CD4+ T cells. The paper's processing steps were these. Non-productive TCR sequences were discarded, and reads were trimmed to the CDR3 region, with only CDR3s of 7 or more amino acids retained. The MANAFEST web app was used to identify antigen-specific clonotypes by comparing expansion in peptide wells with expansion in reference cultures. For clones to be considered positive, expansion at FDR<0.05 versus reference and all other wells, an odds ratio above 5, and a frequency above 0.1% in two replicate wells were required. A clonotype was defined as cross-reactive if the clonotype was significantly expanded both in SARS-CoV-2 spike wells and in at least one common cold coronavirus spike condition. Levenshtein distance calculated with the stringdist R package was used to assess CDR3 similarity, and unrooted trees were constructed with ape in R 3.6.1. The table was pulled from immuneACCESS by TCRdb, which kept in-frame rearrangements only. Such tables lose some clones; where checked, under half of the loss comes from unresolved V genes, and the rest has no known cause. V and J calls and clone size are copied from that table; D and trimming were computed from the DNA. This sample comprises about 59,000 clones, roughly 78% of them detected only once. Of the sample, 2% falls within the top ten clones.

The V and J segments used are TRBV5-1 and TRBJ1-1, with 7 bases matching TRBD1. Sequencing was performed on CD4+ T cells from PBMCs cultured with HCoV-OC43 spike peptides, taken after COVID-19 vaccination. The meaning of the sample's cell subset or site label: HCoV-OC43 spike overlapping peptide pool stimulation. This sequence originates from a human donor who received a COVID-19 vaccine. The sequenced DNA: TGCGCCAGCAGGTACGGACAGGCAGTAAACATGAACACTGAAGCTTTCTTT. Its protein product is CASRYGQAVNMNTEAFF.